These T cell receptor beta chains were read from a single sample in a study of response to subunit inactivated influenza vaccine. MiXCR, run by TCRdb on the RT-PCR reads, gives a single entry per CDR3 protein. The sample includes about 240,000 distinct CDR3 sequences, approximately 12% of them seen just once. Sample: non-naive T cells sorted from PBMCs, taken less than 15 days before vaccination. The source of these receptors is a man in his forties or fifties who received an inactivated influenza vaccine. The CDR3 runs from the conserved cysteine through the conserved F or W. The D gene is left open where the match is weak. Clone size is not always given. Where it is, it says once, few, many or a class for expanded clones.

TRBJ2-1 | TRBD2 | TRBV28 | many | TGTGCCAGCAGTCGTAGCGGGAGGTACAATGAGCAGTTCTTC | CASSRSGRYNEQFF
TRBJ1-6 | . | TRBV9 | few | TGTGCCAGCAGCGGGGGGGAACGTTCACCCCTCCACTTT | CASSGGERSPLHF
TRBJ2-1 | TRBD1 | TRBV7-9 | few | TGTGCCAGCAGATTGCCACCGGGACAGGCCAACTACAATGAGCAGTTCTTC | CASRLPPGQANYNEQFF
TRBJ2-7 | . | TRBV7-2 | . | TGTGCCAGCAGCTCAGATATCGCGGACGAGCTGTACTTC | CASSSDIADELYF
TRBJ2-5 | . | TRBV5-1 | . | TGCGCCAGCAGCATTGGGACTGTGGAGACCCAGTACTTC | CASSIGTVETQYF
TRBJ1-4 | . | TRBV20-1 | few | TGCAGTGCTAGAGATCTTTCCGGGGACGAAAAACTGTTTTTT | CSARDLSGDEKLFF
TRBJ1-5 | . | TRBV4-2 | many | TGTGCCAGCAGCCAAGATCAGGGCGGCAATCAGCCCCAGCATTTT | CASSQDQGGNQPQHF
TRBJ1-1 | . | TRBV19 | . | TGTGCCAGTAATGGGCGGATGAACACTGAAGCTTTCTTT | CASNGRMNTEAFF
TRBJ1-6 | TRBD1 | TRBV7-2 | few | TGTGCCAGCAGCCCCGGGACAGGGCAAAATTCACCCCTCCACTTT | CASSPGTGQNSPLHF
TRBJ2-5 | . | TRBV29-1 | many | TGCAGCGTTTTGTCGGCCAGGTCAACAGGGGAGACCCAGTACTTC | CSVLSARSTGETQYF
TRBJ1-6 | . | TRBV28 | few | TGTGCCAGCAGTTTTACCAATTCACCCCTCCACTTT | CASSFTNSPLHF
TRBJ2-7 | TRBD2 | TRBV19 | few | TGTGCCAGTAAACTGACTAGCGGTTCCTACGAGCAGTACTTC | CASKLTSGSYEQYF
TRBJ1-2 | . | TRBV20-1 | few | TGCAGTGCTAGAGAGGGACAAGGGAAAGATGGCTACACCTTC | CSAREGQGKDGYTF
TRBJ2-7 | . | TRBV4-3 | few | TGCGCCAGCAGCCAAGATATTGGGGCACCCCCCACGAACTTC | CASSQDIGAPPTNF
TRBJ2-3 | TRBD2 | TRBV12-3/TRBV12-4 | few | TGTGCCAGCAGTTCGGCTAGCGGGGTAACAGATACGCAGTATTTT | CASSSASGVTDTQYF
TRBJ2-6 | . | TRBV2 | many | TGTGCCAGCAGTCCCGTGAGCCGGTTCTCTGGGGCCAACGTCCTGACTTTC | CASSPVSRFSGANVLTF
TRBJ2-1 | . | TRBV4-1 | . | TGCGCCAGCAGCCCCGGACCTGGTTGGAATGAGCAGTTCTTC | CASSPGPGWNEQFF
TRBJ2-7 | . | TRBV7-2 | . | TGTGCCAGCAGCCAAAAAACAGGGACCTACGAGCAGTACTTC | CASSQKTGTYEQYF
TRBJ2-5 | . | TRBV7-2 | . | TGTGCCAGCAGCAGTAGCGGAAAAGAGACCCAGTACTTC | CASSSSGKETQYF
TRBJ2-1 | TRBD2 | TRBV5-1 | many | TGCGCCAGCGGGACTAGCGGGCCGTACAATGAGCAGTTCTTC | CASGTSGPYNEQFF
TRBJ2-7 | TRBD2 | TRBV10-3 | . | TGTGCCATCAGTGCGGCTAGCGGGGACTACGAGCAGTACTTC | CAISAASGDYEQYF
TRBJ2-2 | TRBD2 | TRBV10-3 | many | TGTGCCACTGAGACTAGCCCGAACACCGGGGAGCTGTTTTTT | CATETSPNTGELFF
TRBJ2-2 | . | TRBV27 | few | TGTGCCAGCAGTTGGGGGAGTGACACACTCTACACCGGGGAGCTGTTTTTT | CASSWGSDTLYTGELFF
TRBJ2-2 | . | TRBV18 | many | TGTGCCAGCTCACCACAACTTACCAACACCGGGGAGCTGTTTTTT | CASSPQLTNTGELFF
TRBJ2-1 | TRBD2 | TRBV7-9 | . | TGTGCCAGCAGCCCCAGACTAGCGGGGCTGTCAGATGAGCAGTTCTTC | CASSPRLAGLSDEQFF
TRBJ2-1 | . | TRBV7-8 | many | TGTGCCAGCAGCCCCCCTGGCGGCACTAGCTCCTACAATGAGCAGTTCTTC | CASSPPGGTSSYNEQFF
TRBJ2-7 | TRBD2 | TRBV6-2/TRBV6-3 | many | TGTGCCAGCAGTTACGCGACTAGCGGTAGGCTTACGAAGCAGTACTTC | CASSYATSGRLTKQYF
TRBJ2-5 | TRBD1 | TRBV4-1 | many | TGCGCCAGCAGCCAAGAGGACGGGACAGGGGGCGCCGAGACCCAGTACTTC | CASSQEDGTGGAETQYF
TRBJ2-3 | TRBD2 | TRBV5-1 | many | TGCGCCAGCAGCCTGAGACTAGCGGGGGGGTCGGATACGCAGTATTTT | CASSLRLAGGSDTQYF
TRBJ2-5 | TRBD1 | TRBV20-1 | few | TGCAGTGCTAGACCCTTTAGACAGGGGGCAACAGAGACCCAGTACTTC | CSARPFRQGATETQYF
TRBJ2-3 | TRBD2 | TRBV20-1 | . | TGCAGTGCTCCTAGCGGGGGGGTCTTGTATGGCACAGATACGCAGTATTTT | CSAPSGGVLYGTDTQYF
TRBJ2-1 | . | TRBV20-1 | few | TGCAGTGCTCTTAAGGCCTCCCGGACAGCCCACAATGAGCAGTTCTTC | CSALKASRTAHNEQFF
TRBJ1-4 | TRBD1 | TRBV25-1 | few | TGTGCCAGCTATGGACAGGGTCCGCTCGTGGGTGAAAAACTGTTTTTT | CASYGQGPLVGEKLFF
TRBJ2-5 | . | TRBV5-1 | . | TGCGCCAGCAGCTGGGACACTAGTATGGAGACCCAGTACTTC | CASSWDTSMETQYF
TRBJ2-3 | TRBD2 | TRBV4-1 | . | TGCGCCAGCAGCCAAGAGGGAAATTGGCCTAGCGGGGACACAGATACGCAGTATTTT | CASSQEGNWPSGDTDTQYF
TRBJ1-4 | . | TRBV12-3/TRBV12-4 | many | TGTGCCAGCAGTTTCACAGGGTCCAATGAAAAACTGTTTTTT | CASSFTGSNEKLFF
TRBJ2-2 | . | TRBV7-2 | . | TGTGCCAGCAGCTTAGCACGGACCTACACCGGGGAGCTGTTTTTT | CASSLARTYTGELFF
TRBJ1-5 | . | TRBV6-1 | few | TGTGCCAGCAGTGGGGGGACAAATAGCAATCAGCCCCAGCATTTT | CASSGGTNSNQPQHF
TRBJ1-6 | . | TRBV7-9 | . | TGTGCCAGCAGCCAAGCCCCGGGACACTTTTCACCCCTCCACTTT | CASSQAPGHFSPLHF
TRBJ1-4 | . | TRBV6-1 | . | TGTGCCAGCAGTGAAGGGCAGGGCGCTGCAACTAATGAAAAACTGTTTTTT | CASSEGQGAATNEKLFF